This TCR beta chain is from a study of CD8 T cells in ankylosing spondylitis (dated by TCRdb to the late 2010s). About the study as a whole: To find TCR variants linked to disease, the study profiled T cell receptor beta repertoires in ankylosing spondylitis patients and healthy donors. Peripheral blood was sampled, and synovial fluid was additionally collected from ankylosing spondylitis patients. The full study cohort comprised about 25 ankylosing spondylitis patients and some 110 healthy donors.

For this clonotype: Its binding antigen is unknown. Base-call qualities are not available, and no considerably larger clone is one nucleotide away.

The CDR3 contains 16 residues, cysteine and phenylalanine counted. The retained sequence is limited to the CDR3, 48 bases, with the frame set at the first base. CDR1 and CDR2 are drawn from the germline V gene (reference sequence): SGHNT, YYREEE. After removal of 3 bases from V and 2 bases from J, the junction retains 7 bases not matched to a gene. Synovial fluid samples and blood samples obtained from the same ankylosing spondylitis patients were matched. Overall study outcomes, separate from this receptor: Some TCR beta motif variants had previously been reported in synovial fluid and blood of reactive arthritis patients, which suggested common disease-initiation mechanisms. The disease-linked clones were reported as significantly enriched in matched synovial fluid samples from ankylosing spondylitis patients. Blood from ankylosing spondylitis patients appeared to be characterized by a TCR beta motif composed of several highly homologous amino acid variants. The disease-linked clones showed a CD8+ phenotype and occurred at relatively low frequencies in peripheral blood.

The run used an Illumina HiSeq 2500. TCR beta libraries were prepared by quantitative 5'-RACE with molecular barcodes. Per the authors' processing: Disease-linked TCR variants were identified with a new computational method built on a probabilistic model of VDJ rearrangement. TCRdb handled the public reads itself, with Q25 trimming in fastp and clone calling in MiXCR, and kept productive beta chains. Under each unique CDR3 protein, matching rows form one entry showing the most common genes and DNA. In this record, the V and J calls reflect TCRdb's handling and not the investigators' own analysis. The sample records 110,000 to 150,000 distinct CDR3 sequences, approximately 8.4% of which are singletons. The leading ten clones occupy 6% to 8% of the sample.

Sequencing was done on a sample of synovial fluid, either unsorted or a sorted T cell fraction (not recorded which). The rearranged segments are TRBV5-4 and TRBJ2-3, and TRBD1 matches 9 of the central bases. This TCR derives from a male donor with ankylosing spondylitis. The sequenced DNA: TGTGCCAGCAGCTCGAGGGGACAGGGCCTCACAGATACGCAGTATTTT. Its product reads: CASSSRGQGLTDTQYF.